The 22 T cell receptor beta chains in this list originate from one sample, sequenced in a study of graft-versus-host responses after intestinal transplantation. Libraries were prepared by immunoSEQ multiplex PCR; TCRdb keeps only in-frame clonotypes and omits some of them. The sample carries approximately 4,600 clones, approximately 30% recorded once. Sequences were derived from alloreactive CD4+ T cells from a mixed lymphocyte reaction culture, sampled before intestinal transplant. This sample's subset: CFSE-low proliferating T cells sorted from roughly six-day pre-transplant mixed lymphocyte reaction (GvH or HvG direction). The receptor set was obtained from a human patient who received an intestinal transplant.

As DNA, the CDR3 is TGTGCCAGCAGCTGGGGGAACACTGAAGCTTTCTTT. Encoded protein: CASSWGNTEAFF. The V gene is TRBV11-3, the J gene TRBJ1-1, with D hard to call. CDR3 length equals 12 residues. The V gene lost 4 bases and the J gene lost 1 base, with 4 bases spanning the gap. Germline CDR1 is SGHNT and CDR2 is YENEEA.

By sample fraction, this clone is large (0.1 to 1%). CDR3 sequence: CASSLGVRADETQYF. CDR3 DNA sequence: TGTGCCAGCAGCTTAGGCGTCAGGGCGGACGAGACCCAGTACTTC. The genes are TRBV11-3 and TRBJ2-5; TRBD1 is a possible D gene (5 bases). This CDR3 has 15 amino acids. Germline-derived CDR1 and CDR2 are SGHNT and YENEEA. V lost 1 base and J 5 bases, leaving 14 bases between the germline ends.

The genes are TRBV29-1 and TRBJ2-1, with D possibly being TRBD1 or TRBD2 (5 bases each). V lost 7 bases, J lost 0 bases, and 13 bases lay in between. The CDR3 has 14 amino acids. Germline V gene data show CDR1 as SQVTM and CDR2 as ANQGSEA. CDR3: CSGGPRGSYNEQFF. The CDR3, as DNA: TGCAGCGGCGGGCCGAGGGGCTCCTACAATGAGCAGTTCTTC.

The chain couples TRBV5-8 to TRBJ2-3; D might be TRBD1 (6 bases). Germline V CDR1 and CDR2: SGHTS, YDEGEE. The CDR3 covers 16 residues. The V and J ends lost 0 bases and 1 base respectively, with 12 bases between them. CDR3 DNA sequence: TGTGCCAGCAGCTTGGATTCAGGGGTCCGCACAGATACGCAGTATTTT. Translating gives CASSLDSGVRTDTQYF.

This clone has just a few counts. The V and J genes are TRBV10-3 and TRBJ2-3, with D perhaps TRBD1 or TRBD2 (5 bases each). The CDR3 consists of 13 residues. CDR1 and CDR2 (germline): ENHRY, SYGVKD. With 6 bases removed from V and 6 bases from J, the gap between germline ends came to 13 bases. CDR3 in DNA: TGTGCCATCAGCTGGAGCGAGGGGGATACGCAGTATTTT. It specifies CAISWSEGDTQYF.

This clone is judged large. The CDR3 here is CASSAGTGEYGYTF. CDR3 bases: TGTGCCAGCAGCGCCGGGACAGGGGAATATGGCTACACCTTC. V is TRBV2 and J is TRBJ1-2, with TRBD1 matching 10 bases. With 6 bases clipped from V and 5 bases from J, the junction kept 6 bases outside the gene matches. Germline CDR1 and CDR2: SNHLY and FYNNEI. The CDR3 has 14 amino acids.

This chain joins TRBV7-4 and TRBJ2-3; TRBD2 might be the D (6 bases). The CDR3 length is 15 residues. Germline CDR1 SGHVT, CDR2 SQSDAQ. Trimming pared 6 bases from V and 0 bases from J, leaving 13 bases between. The CDR3 reads CASSRPGVSTDTQYF. The CDR3 DNA follows: TGTGCCAGCAGTCGACCGGGAGTTAGCACAGATACGCAGTATTTT.

The rearrangement uses TRBV4-2 and TRBJ1-2; tentative D call: TRBD1 (6 bases). The ends were cut back, 0 bases at V and 4 bases at J, with 15 bases in the middle. This CDR3 comprises 16 residues. Per germline, CDR1 LGHNA and CDR2 YNFKEQ. CDR3 bases: TGTGCCAGCAGCCAAGACAGGGGCCCCCAGGTCTATGGCTACACCTTC. This translates into CASSQDRGPQVYGYTF.

In this sample, this clone is medium-sized. The rearrangement joins TRBV23-1 to TRBJ2-3, with D perhaps matching TRBD1 or TRBD2 (5 bases each). TRBV23-1 is flagged as an ORF with uncertain function. The CDR3 is 14 amino acids. The germline V and J ends were trimmed by 9 bases and 2 bases, with 15 bases remaining between them. The CDR3 DNA reads TGCGCCAGTTCCTCATTGGGGGTCACAGATACGCAGTATTTT. This sequence encodes CASSSLGVTDTQYF.

This clone was detected a few times. This chain joins TRBV4-3 and TRBJ1-4; D is undetermined. CDR1 is LGHNA, CDR2 YSLEER, per germline. The CDR3 is 14 residues long. The V end lost 1 base, the J end lost 0 bases, and 3 bases lay between the germline ends. The CDR3 DNA sequence: TGCGCCAGCAGCCAAGGTGCAACTAATGAAAAACTGTTTTTT. Residues: CASSQGATNEKLFF.

Comments on this clone: A clone one base away is much larger, so this may be a read error. The chain's CDR3 is CATNRGSSEQYF. The CDR3 DNA is TGTGCCACAAACAGGGGCTCAAGCGAGCAGTACTTC. The V gene is TRBV28, the J gene TRBJ2-7; 7 bases are shared with TRBD1. V trimming: 10 bases; J trimming: 6 bases; junction bases outside the gene matches: 9. Germline values: CDR1 MDHEN, CDR2 SYDVKM. This CDR3 has 12 residues.

This sequence joins TRBV10-3 and TRBJ1-1; D uncertain. CDR3 length equals 14 residues. V lost 0 bases, J lost 1 base, and 6 bases lay in between. Germline V gene lookup returns CDR1 ENHRY and CDR2 SYGVKD. The CDR3 spells CAISESRRNTEAFF. Here the CDR3 DNA reads TGTGCCATCAGTGAGTCCCGGAGGAACACTGAAGCTTTCTTT.

V and J are TRBV11-2 and TRBJ2-1; TRBD2 is a possible D gene (6 bases). Trimming removed 5 bases from V and 0 bases from J, with 23 bases in between. The CDR3 sequence is 19 residues long. Germline V gene lookup returns CDR1 SGHAT and CDR2 FQNNGV. CDR3 protein: CASSPTGTPKSSSYNEQFF. CDR3 DNA sequence: TGTGCCAGCAGCCCCACTGGGACTCCAAAATCGAGCTCCTACAATGAGCAGTTCTTC.

This clone occurred a few times. Just one base apart from a much larger clone, this may be a read error. The chain joins TRBV5-1 to TRBJ1-4; TRBD1 might be the D (5 bases). The CDR3 is 15 residues long. Germline CDR1 is SGHRS and CDR2 is YFSETQ. The CDR3 is CASCLVGTYAEKLFF. Here the CDR3 DNA reads TGCGCCAGCTGCTTGGTCGGGACCTACGCTGAAAAACTGTTTTTT.

By its share, this clone is medium-sized (0.01 to 0.1%). CDR3 in DNA: TGCGCCAGCAGTAGAGGAAAGGGCTCCTACAATGAGCAGTTCTTC. It specifies CASSRGKGSYNEQFF. The chain couples TRBV10-1 to TRBJ2-1; D unclear. V lost 5 bases and J lost 0, with 11 bases in between. This CDR3 region has 15 residues. CDR1 WNHNN and CDR2 SYGVQD come from the germline V gene (reference sequence).

In its sample, this clone is medium-sized. CDR3 in DNA: TGTGCCAGTAGTATTTCAGGGATAGGCTTTAATTCACCCCTCCACTTT. This translates into CASSISGIGFNSPLHF. The chain carries TRBV19 and TRBJ1-6, with a weak D call TRBD1 (5 bases). The CDR3 loop spans 16 amino acids. Trimming removed 3 bases at V and 6 bases at J, with 15 bases between. Germline V lookup: CDR1 LNHDA, CDR2 SQIVND (reference sequence).

V gene TRBV6-6 combines with J gene TRBJ2-1; TRBD2 matches 10 bases. The trim removed 7 bases at V and 6 bases at J, leaving 9 bases unmatched. The CDR3 loop spans 15 amino acids. Germline CDR1 is MNHNY and CDR2 is SVGAGI (reference sequence). CDR3: CASITGTSESNEQFF. The CDR3 nucleotides read TGTGCCAGCATCACGGGGACTAGCGAGAGCAATGAGCAGTTCTTC.

This clone was detected a few times. This sequence joins TRBV2 and TRBJ2-5; D gene uncertain. Deletions cut 7 bases from V and 5 bases from J, with 14 bases between. This CDR3 is built from 13 residues. Germline CDR1 is SNHLY and CDR2 is FYNNEI. This chain's CDR3 is CASTSMEQETQYF. CDR3 sequence (DNA): TGTGCCAGCACTTCGATGGAGCAGGAGACCCAGTACTTC. Filled out from reference TRBV2 and TRBJ2-5, the complete variable domain reads EPEVTQTPSHQVTQMGQEVILRCVPISNHLYFYWYRQILGQKVEFLVSFYNNEISEKSEIFDDQFSVERPDGSNFTLKIRSTKLEDSAMYFCASTSMEQETQYFGPGTRLLVL.

Sample share makes this clone medium-sized (0.01 to 0.1%). The chain is built from TRBV4-2 and TRBJ2-7; D is possibly TRBD1 or TRBD2 (5 bases each). The germline V gene has CDR1 LGHNA and CDR2 YNFKEQ. V lost 0 bases and J lost 4, with 13 bases in between. This CDR3 is built from 15 residues. CDR3 region: CASSQDLRGGYEQYF. The CDR3 coding sequence is TGTGCCAGCAGCCAAGATCTGAGGGGCGGGTACGAGCAGTACTTC.

This clone was detected only a few times. V usage is TRBV4-2 and J usage is TRBJ1-5, with unresolved D. The CDR3 covers 16 residues. The V end lost 0 bases, the J end lost 0 bases, and 9 bases lay between the germline ends. Germline CDR1 reads LGHNA; CDR2 reads YNFKEQ. The CDR3 bases are TGTGCCAGCAGCCAAGACCCCTCTTATAGCAATCAGCCCCAGCATTTT. Residues: CASSQDPSYSNQPQHF.

The rearrangement uses TRBV11-3 and TRBJ1-3; no definite D call. V dropped 5 bases and J dropped 4 bases, with 3 bases sitting between them. CDR1 and CDR2 from the germline V gene are SGHNT and YENEEA. This CDR3 has 11 amino acids. The CDR3 spells CASSLGNTIYF. The CDR3 nucleotides read TGTGCCAGCAGCCTCGGAAACACCATATATTTT.

Comment on this clone: This may come from a read error, since a much larger clone is one base off. The chain has TRBV27 and TRBJ1-5; TRBD1 is a possible D gene (5 bases). Per germline, CDR1 MNHEY and CDR2 SMNVEV (reference sequence). The CDR3 has 18 residues. CDR3 nucleotide sequence: TGTGACAGCAGTTTATTAGCAGGGAGGCCGTATAGCAATCAGCCCCAGCATTTT. Protein product: CDSSLLAGRPYSNQPQHF.